These T cell receptor beta chains were read from a single sample in a study of blood T cell repertoires in COVID-19. Sequenced by immunoSEQ multiplex PCR; TCRdb stores in-frame clones only, minus some. The data hold tens of thousands of clones, with approximately 80% observed a single time. The specimen sequenced was peripheral blood. These TCRs come from a man older than 75 with COVID-19, enrolled during active disease. CDR3s include the opening cysteine and the closing phenylalanine or tryptophan. The D gene is left open where the match is weak. Clone size is given for some rows only: seen once, a few or many times, or a class if the clone is expanded.

v_gene: TRBV3-1/TRBV3-2
abundance: .
len: 15
d_gene: .
j_gene: TRBJ2-1
CDR3aa: CASTPLWGPRNEQFF
CDR3nt: TGTGCCAGCACCCCACTCTGGGGGCCCCGGAATGAGCAGTTCTTC

v_gene: TRBV10-3
abundance: .
len: 14
d_gene: TRBD1
j_gene: TRBJ1-2
CDR3aa: CAISAGTGNYGYTF
CDR3nt: TGTGCCATCAGTGCTGGGACAGGGAACTATGGCTACACCTTC

v_gene: TRBV28
abundance: once
len: 13
d_gene: TRBD2
j_gene: TRBJ2-7
CDR3aa: CASREESSYEQYF
CDR3nt: TGTGCCAGCCGGGAGGAAAGCTCCTACGAGCAGTACTTC

v_gene: TRBV6-4
abundance: .
len: 12
d_gene: .
j_gene: TRBJ2-5
CDR3aa: CASSARLETQYF
CDR3nt: TGTGCCAGCAGTGCTAGGTTAGAGACCCAGTACTTC

v_gene: TRBV7-9
abundance: .
len: 14
d_gene: .
j_gene: TRBJ1-2
CDR3aa: CASSLEIGKAGYTF
CDR3nt: TGTGCCAGCAGCTTAGAAATCGGGAAGGCTGGCTACACCTTC

v_gene: TRBV9
abundance: .
len: 15
d_gene: .
j_gene: TRBJ2-1
CDR3aa: CASSSSGSTYNEQFF
CDR3nt: TGTGCCAGCAGCTCTTCCGGGAGTACGTACAATGAGCAGTTCTTC

v_gene: TRBV7-2
abundance: once
len: 15
d_gene: TRBD2
j_gene: TRBJ2-1
CDR3aa: CASSRTSGGDNEQFF
CDR3nt: TGTGCCAGCAGCCGCACTAGCGGGGGGGACAATGAGCAGTTCTTC

v_gene: TRBV13
abundance: .
len: 15
d_gene: TRBD1
j_gene: TRBJ1-4
CDR3aa: CASSATDRGGEKLFF
CDR3nt: TGTGCCAGCAGCGCCACCGACAGGGGTGGAGAAAAACTGTTTTTT

v_gene: TRBV28
abundance: .
len: 11
d_gene: .
j_gene: TRBJ2-1
CDR3aa: CASRRYNEQFF
CDR3nt: TGTGCCAGCAGACGGTACAATGAGCAGTTCTTC

v_gene: TRBV6-5
abundance: medium-sized
len: 16
d_gene: TRBD2
j_gene: TRBJ2-5
CDR3aa: CASSYPEREGEETQYF
CDR3nt: TGTGCCAGCAGTTACCCCGAGCGGGAGGGCGAAGAGACCCAGTACTTC

v_gene: TRBV10-2
abundance: .
len: 16
d_gene: .
j_gene: TRBJ1-4
CDR3aa: CASTDNGTATNEKLFF
CDR3nt: TGCGCCAGCACCGACAATGGTACTGCAACTAATGAAAAACTGTTTTTT

v_gene: TRBV7-8
abundance: .
len: 13
d_gene: .
j_gene: TRBJ1-5
CDR3aa: CASSLGRGQPQHF
CDR3nt: TGTGCCAGCAGCTTAGGGCGAGGGCAGCCCCAGCATTTT

v_gene: TRBV6-5
abundance: .
len: 15
d_gene: .
j_gene: TRBJ2-2
CDR3aa: CASRTTRRASGELFF
CDR3nt: TGTGCCAGCAGAACGACCCGGCGGGCTTCCGGGGAGCTGTTTTTT

v_gene: TRBV4-3
abundance: .
len: 13
d_gene: TRBD1
j_gene: TRBJ1-2
CDR3aa: CASSQGQYYGYTF
CDR3nt: TGCGCCAGCAGCCAGGGACAGTACTATGGCTACACCTTC

v_gene: TRBV19
abundance: .
len: 15
d_gene: TRBD1
j_gene: TRBJ1-2
CDR3aa: CASSRTGAVNYGYTF
CDR3nt: TGTGCCAGTAGTAGGACAGGGGCCGTTAACTATGGCTACACCTTC

v_gene: TRBV27
abundance: .
len: 15
d_gene: TRBD2
j_gene: TRBJ2-3
CDR3aa: CASSPAGTKRDTQYF
CDR3nt: TGTGCCAGCAGTCCCGCCGGGACTAAAAGAGATACGCAGTATTTT

v_gene: TRBV5-1
abundance: .
len: 13
d_gene: TRBD1
j_gene: TRBJ1-2
CDR3aa: CASSLQGRNGYTF
CDR3nt: TGCGCCAGCAGCTTACAGGGGAGGAACGGCTACACCTTC

v_gene: TRBV5-4
abundance: many
len: 15
d_gene: TRBD2
j_gene: TRBJ2-7
CDR3aa: CASSYSGGDHYEQYF
CDR3nt: TGTGCCAGCAGCTACAGCGGGGGGGATCACTACGAGCAGTACTTC

v_gene: TRBV4-2
abundance: .
len: 19
d_gene: TRBD2
j_gene: TRBJ2-4
CDR3aa: CASSQGLLAGGSSKNIQYF
CDR3nt: TGTGCCAGCAGCCAAGGACTCCTAGCGGGGGGGAGTTCCAAAAACATTCAGTACTTC

v_gene: TRBV14
abundance: .
len: 15
d_gene: .
j_gene: TRBJ2-1
CDR3aa: CASSLTGTWYNEQFF
CDR3nt: TGTGCCAGCAGCCTGACCGGGACTTGGTACAATGAGCAGTTCTTC

v_gene: TRBV10-1
abundance: .
len: 14
d_gene: TRBD1
j_gene: TRBJ1-1
CDR3aa: CASSEGQGNTEAFF
CDR3nt: TGCGCCAGCAGTGAAGGACAGGGGAACACTGAAGCTTTCTTT

v_gene: TRBV18
abundance: .
len: 18
d_gene: TRBD1
j_gene: TRBJ1-5
CDR3aa: CASSSRDRTTLSNQPQHF
CDR3nt: TGTGCCAGCTCATCCCGGGACAGGACTACCCTTAGCAATCAGCCCCAGCATTTT

v_gene: TRBV18
abundance: .
len: 15
d_gene: .
j_gene: TRBJ1-6
CDR3aa: CASSPGGGIGSPLHF
CDR3nt: TGTGCCAGCTCTCCCGGCGGAGGCATAGGATCACCCCTCCACTTT

v_gene: TRBV11-3
abundance: .
len: 13
d_gene: .
j_gene: TRBJ2-3
CDR3aa: CASSVGVDNTQYF
CDR3nt: TGTGCCAGCAGCGTCGGGGTGGATAATACGCAGTATTTT

v_gene: TRBV9
abundance: .
len: 16
d_gene: TRBD2
j_gene: TRBJ2-3
CDR3aa: CASSSPAGAPTDTQYF
CDR3nt: TGTGCCAGCAGCTCACCGGCGGGAGCCCCCACAGATACGCAGTATTTT

v_gene: TRBV6-5
abundance: .
len: 13
d_gene: .
j_gene: TRBJ1-1
CDR3aa: CASNPGGGPEAFF
CDR3nt: TGTGCCAGCAACCCGGGGGGGGGTCCAGAAGCTTTCTTT

v_gene: TRBV5-1
abundance: .
len: 18
d_gene: TRBD1
j_gene: TRBJ2-2
CDR3aa: CASSHGQGVQRNTGELFF
CDR3nt: TGCGCCAGCAGCCACGGGCAGGGGGTTCAACGGAACACCGGGGAGCTGTTTTTT

v_gene: TRBV20-1
abundance: .
len: 14
d_gene: TRBD2
j_gene: TRBJ2-1
CDR3aa: CSASPSGGNNEQFF
CDR3nt: TGCAGTGCTAGTCCGAGCGGGGGCAACAATGAGCAGTTCTTC

v_gene: TRBV6-1
abundance: .
len: 13
d_gene: .
j_gene: TRBJ2-7
CDR3aa: CASSEQGSHEQYF
CDR3nt: TGTGCCAGCAGTGAACAGGGTAGCCACGAGCAGTACTTC

v_gene: TRBV5-1
abundance: .
len: 14
d_gene: TRBD1
j_gene: TRBJ2-3
CDR3aa: CASSLQGQGDTQYF
CDR3nt: TGCGCCAGCAGCTTACAGGGGCAGGGAGATACGCAGTATTTT

v_gene: TRBV30
abundance: .
len: 11
d_gene: .
j_gene: TRBJ2-5
CDR3aa: CAWNLRETQYF
CDR3nt: TGTGCCTGGAACCTTCGGGAGACCCAGTACTTC